This T cell receptor (beta chain) was observed in a study of vaccination and CD4 T cells after COVID-19 (dated by TCRdb to between 2021 and 2023). Background for the entire study: Convalescent patients had a positive SARS-CoV-2 result on nasal swab PCR, and of these patients, some ten had mild disease and one had severe disease. The convalescent cohort comprised six males and four females, including two Hispanic individuals, seven Caucasians, two Asians and one multiracial person. Each participant got two doses of either the Pfizer-BioNTech BNT162b2 vaccine (n=8) or the Moderna mRNA-1273 vaccine (n=2). Post-COVID blood samples from convalescent patients were collected a median of approximately 100 days after diagnosis, with a range of roughly 35 to 180 days. Post-vaccine blood samples were collected a median of about 66 days after the second vaccine dose, ranging from roughly 13 to 250 days. For three convalescent patients, samples were collected at an early post-vaccination timepoint (day 14) as well as at a late post-vaccination timepoint (days 161 to 241). Culture stimuli were overlapping spike peptide pools from SARS-CoV-2 and from the common cold coronaviruses HCoV-NL63, HCoV-OC43 and HCoV-229E. As controls, cultures received a CEFX viral epitope pool (the positive control), an HIV-1 Nef peptide pool (the negative control), or no peptide at all. In over 8 COVID-19 convalescent patients and a few infection-naive healthy vaccine recipients, the spike-specific CD4+ TCR repertoire before mRNA vaccination was compared with the repertoire after mRNA vaccination.

V and J are truncated by 4 bases and 0 bases respectively, leaving an intervening sequence of 4 bases. The CDR3 contains 13 residues, cysteine and phenylalanine counted. Only the CDR3 DNA is retained, 39 bases long and in frame from the first base. From the germline V gene (reference sequence), CDR1 is SEHNR and CDR2 is FQNEAQ. The time point label here, explained by the study, means: late sampling 161 to 241 days after vaccination in three convalescent patients. Read against the paper, the sample's treatment or condition label means: roughly ten-day PBMC culture with coronavirus spike peptide pools or control peptides (ViraFEST assay). The ViraFEST assay, used in the study, expanded antigen-specific T cells with peptide pools and then identified the expanded clonotypes through TCR sequencing. The convalescent patients' positive SARS-CoV-2 PCR tests fell between March and December 2020, which was before the Alpha, Beta and Delta variants emerged in the United States. Each well held about 1.8 million PBMCs cultured with 9 to 10 ug/ml peptide pools in IMDM containing roughly 5% human AB serum and approximately 10 IU/ml IL-2. On days 3 and 7, half of the culture medium was replaced with fresh IL-2-containing medium. CD4+ T cells were isolated after 10 days of culture through negative selection using the EasySep CD4+ T cell isolation kit. Ficoll-Paque Plus gradient centrifugation was used to isolate PBMCs from whole blood, and the isolated PBMCs were then either used fresh or cryopreserved at -140C. Triplicate wells were generally used for each culture condition.

What the study reported, not specific to this receptor: An increase in the median number of SARS-CoV-2-reactive clonotypes from approximately 21 after infection to some 38 after vaccination was observed, but the change was not found to be significant. In convalescent patients, nearly all vaccine-specific clones (304 of 307) were found to be mono-reactive for SARS-CoV-2 spike rather than cross-reactive with common cold coronaviruses. The study included relatively few convalescent patients and did not analyze early timepoints after natural infection. Among the post-vaccine SARS-CoV-2-reactive clones in convalescent patients, a median 86.3% showed up only after vaccination, which suggests vaccine-specific priming.

Of note for this clonotype: Its antigen remains undetermined. No base-level quality is on record; no much larger clone is a single base apart.

The library was prepared using PCR. DNA from cultured CD4+ T cells was subjected to TCR sequencing with the Oncomine TCR Beta short-read assay at the Johns Hopkins FTIC core. The QIAamp micro DNA kit was used to extract genomic DNA from the cultured CD4+ T cells. The Oncomine TCR Beta libraries from cultured CD4+ T cells were pooled using unique dual indexes and then sequenced on an Illumina iSeq 100. As for the original processing: Non-productive sequences were removed, and CDR3s that did not start with C, did not end with F or W, or were shorter than 7 amino acids were discarded. Antigen-specific clonotypes were identified with the MANAFEST web application by comparing peptide-stimulated wells with reference and other culture wells. Positive clones required FDR below 0.05, an odds ratio above 5, and productive frequency above 0.1% in at least two of three replicate wells. A clonotype was classed as cross-reactive if the clonotype showed significant expansion both in SARS-CoV-2 spike wells and in at least one common cold coronavirus spike condition. CDR3 homology was assessed with Levenshtein distances (stringdist) and unrooted phylogenetic trees (ape) in R version 3.6.1. Clones were called with MiXCR by TCRdb after fastp trimmed the public reads at Q25, and only in-frame beta chains were retained. Merged by CDR3 protein, the rows form single entries marked with the most common genes and DNA. TCRdb, not the authors, supplied the V and J calls. The sample yields under 30,000 distinct CDR3 sequences; approximately 40% were counted once. The top ten hold 3% to 4% of the sample.

The chain is encoded by TRBV7-9 joined to TRBJ1-3; the D gene cannot be named for sure. The material sequenced was CD4+ T cells from blood, cultured in vitro, taken about 7 months after SARS-CoV-2 vaccination. This TCR came from a human donor who had recovered from COVID-19. The CDR3 here reads CASSWGSGNTIYF. The nucleotides read TGTGCCAGCAGCTGGGGCTCTGGAAACACCATATATTTT.